This is a list of T cell receptor beta chains from one sample in a study of chemoradiotherapy in HPV16-positive cancers. Profiling relied on immunoSEQ multiplex PCR, and the TCRdb table lists in-frame clones only, not all of them. The table lists 7,300 or so clones, 70% to 85% of them singletons. The source was blood, collected from a patient who underwent chemoradiotherapy. These TCRs come from a human donor with HPV-associated anogenital cancer. Each CDR3 is given with its conserved first and last residue. The order of the fields is V gene, D gene, clone size, J gene, CDR3 protein, CDR3 DNA. A D gene is named only where the DNA matches it firmly. A clone size is listed for some rows: how often the clone was seen (once, few, many), or a class if it is expanded.

V: TRBV7-2
D: TRBD1
size: once
J: TRBJ2-2
CDR3: CASSLTGTANTGELFF
DNA: TGTGCCAGCAGCCTTACCGGGACAGCCAACACCGGGGAGCTGTTTTTT

V: TRBV25-1
D: .
size: .
J: TRBJ1-1
CDR3: CASSPYTGSSDTEAFF
DNA: TGTGCCAGCAGCCCTTACACAGGGAGTTCGGACACTGAAGCTTTCTTT

V: TRBV4-1
D: .
size: .
J: TRBJ1-2
CDR3: CASSQDYRSAYGYTF
DNA: TGCGCCAGCAGCCAAGATTACAGGTCCGCCTATGGCTACACCTTC

V: TRBV27
D: .
size: .
J: TRBJ2-6
CDR3: CASSFFGANVLTF
DNA: TGTGCCAGCAGTTTTTTTGGGGCCAACGTCCTGACTTTC

V: TRBV7-9
D: TRBD1
size: .
J: TRBJ1-2
CDR3: CASSLGTGELGYTF
DNA: TGTGCCAGCAGCTTAGGGACAGGGGAGTTGGGCTACACCTTC

V: TRBV7-9
D: TRBD1
size: .
J: TRBJ2-7
CDR3: CASSFWDRDGYEQYF
DNA: TGTGCCAGCAGCTTTTGGGACAGGGATGGTTACGAGCAGTACTTC

V: TRBV7-9
D: .
size: .
J: TRBJ1-1
CDR3: CASSLSGMSRAFF
DNA: TGTGCCAGCAGCTTATCCGGTATGTCAAGGGCTTTCTTT

V: TRBV30
D: TRBD1
size: .
J: TRBJ1-1
CDR3: CAGVLGQVNTEAFF
DNA: TGTGCCGGTGTCTTGGGACAGGTTAACACTGAAGCTTTCTTT

V: TRBV19
D: TRBD1
size: .
J: TRBJ2-1
CDR3: CASTLDRGHNEQFF
DNA: TGTGCCAGTACCCTCGACAGGGGTCACAATGAGCAGTTCTTC

V: TRBV4-3
D: TRBD2
size: .
J: TRBJ2-4
CDR3: CASSATAGDGSKNIQYF
DNA: TGCGCCAGCAGCGCAACAGCGGGGGACGGGTCCAAAAACATTCAGTACTTC

V: TRBV13
D: .
size: .
J: TRBJ1-6
CDR3: CASSQIGLGTALSSYNSPLHF
DNA: TGTGCCAGCAGCCAGATCGGCCTCGGGACCGCCTTGAGCTCCTATAATTCACCCCTCCACTTT

V: TRBV5-3
D: .
size: .
J: TRBJ2-5
CDR3: CARSFGRQEGIETQYF
DNA: TGTGCCAGAAGCTTTGGACGACAGGAGGGAATAGAGACCCAGTACTTC

V: TRBV10-3
D: TRBD2
size: .
J: TRBJ2-7
CDR3: CATGGDTDYEQYF
DNA: TGTGCCACCGGGGGGGACACTGATTACGAGCAGTACTTC

V: TRBV10-3
D: .
size: .
J: TRBJ2-3
CDR3: CAVGTDTQYF
DNA: TGTGCCGTGGGCACAGATACGCAGTATTTT

V: TRBV4-3
D: .
size: few
J: TRBJ2-1
CDR3: CASGFGAGNTEQFF
DNA: TGCGCCAGCGGATTCGGGGCAGGGAATACTGAGCAGTTCTTC

V: TRBV6-4
D: .
size: .
J: TRBJ2-3
CDR3: CASSDSWGEDTQYF
DNA: TGTGCCAGCAGTGACTCGTGGGGTGAAGATACGCAGTATTTT

V: TRBV6-5
D: .
size: .
J: TRBJ1-6
CDR3: CASSYTTKSPLHF
DNA: TGTGCCAGCAGTTACACGACGAAATCACCCCTCCACTTT